This T cell receptor beta chain appears in the sequencing data of a study of blood T cell repertoires in COVID-19 (dated by TCRdb to 2018 to 2021). With regard to the full study: The collaborator samples originated in the United States, Italy and Spain and spanned the acute and convalescent phases of COVID-19. Sample metadata almost always included a de-identified subject ID, COVID-19 status, age in years and sex. The material from the prospective study consisted of cDNA or gDNA derived from T cells, B-cell-depleted T cells, or PBMCs. The repertoires were released in a freely available public database meant as a resource for research on the immune response to SARS-CoV-2. Subjects who had been exposed to COVID-19, were actively infected with it, or had recovered from it provided the deeply sampled blood TCRbeta repertoires that made up the dataset. Where HLA class I and class II types were available, the types were taken from metadata supplied by the sample provider, not from assay-based typing. Samples were obtained from the ongoing ImmuneRACE study (first 160 participants) and from over 1,000 subjects provided by 6 global collaborators. Points the paper makes about the study in general: The amount of clinical and demographic metadata varied by source and participant and was provided uncurated.

V has 3 bases trimmed and J has 5 bases trimmed; junction bases matching no gene number 5. The germline V gene (reference sequence) provides CDR1 LNHDA and CDR2 SQIVND. The CDR3, from cysteine to phenylalanine, totals 14 residues. Only CDR3 DNA remains: 42 bases, in frame from the first base. TCRbeta CDR3 regions were amplified from genomic DNA by means of the immunoSEQ Assay, a bias-controlled multiplex PCR. On the authors' methods: The number of nucleated cells in each sample was estimated from the amplification of reference gene primers within the assay. To quantify the absolute abundance of each unique TCRbeta CDR3 rearrangement, sequence reads were collapsed and filtered. For each sample, productive Simpson clonality was calculated as the square root of Simpson's diversity index across productive rearrangements. The source is immuneACCESS, and TCRdb retained only in-frame sequences with V and J called. Part of the clones is not carried over; for the studies checked, unresolved V genes explain less than half of this, and the remainder is unexplained. The V and J calls and clone size were taken over from that table, and D and trimming were inferred from the DNA. For this sample there are about 200,000 clones; about 86% appear just once. The ten largest clones add up to 3.5% to 4.5% of the sample.

Participants in the prospective study were aged about 18 to 95 years, lived in 20 to 25 United States geographic areas, and enrolled through a virtual design. Cohort assignment in the prospective study relied on participant-reported clinical history from a screening survey and a study questionnaire. In the prospective study, whole blood, serum and a nasopharyngeal or oropharyngeal swab were collected from each participant by mobile phlebotomists. Participants in the prospective study had the option to provide additional blood draws and questionnaires over an approximately 2-month period. Before DNA extraction, blood samples from the prospective study were shipped at room temperature or frozen. Concerning this clone: It has no known antigen specificity. No qualities accompany the bases; no much larger clone lies one base away.

The TCR was taken from a woman in her thirties or forties with acute COVID-19. The sample was PBMCs or T cells enriched from blood (not recorded which). The sequence joins TRBV19 to TRBJ2-7, with 9 bases matching TRBD1. The DNA sequence is given as TGTGCCAGTAGTATGGGGACAGGGTCGGACGAGCAGTACTTC. This encodes CASSMGTGSDEQYF.